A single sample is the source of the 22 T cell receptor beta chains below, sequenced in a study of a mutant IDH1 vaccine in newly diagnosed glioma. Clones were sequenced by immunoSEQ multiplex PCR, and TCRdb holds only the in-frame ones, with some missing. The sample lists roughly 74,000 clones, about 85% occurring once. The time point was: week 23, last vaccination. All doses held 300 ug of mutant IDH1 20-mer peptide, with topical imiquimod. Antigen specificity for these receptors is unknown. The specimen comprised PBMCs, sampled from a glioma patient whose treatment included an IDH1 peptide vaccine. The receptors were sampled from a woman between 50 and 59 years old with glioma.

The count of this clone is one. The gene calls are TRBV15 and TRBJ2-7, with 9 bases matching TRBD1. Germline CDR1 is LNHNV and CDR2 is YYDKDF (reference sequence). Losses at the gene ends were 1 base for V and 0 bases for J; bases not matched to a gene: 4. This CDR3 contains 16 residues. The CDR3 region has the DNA TGTGCCACCAGCAGAGTGGGACAGGGCTACTCCTACGAGCAGTACTTC. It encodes CATSRVGQGYSYEQYF.

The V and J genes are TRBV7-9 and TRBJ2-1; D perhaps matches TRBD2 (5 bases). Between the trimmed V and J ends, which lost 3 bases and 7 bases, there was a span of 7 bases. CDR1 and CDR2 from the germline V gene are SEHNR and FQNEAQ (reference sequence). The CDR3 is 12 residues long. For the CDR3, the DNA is TGTGCCAGCAGCTTGTCGGGGAATGAGCAGTTCTTC. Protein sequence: CASSLSGNEQFF.

Written as DNA, the CDR3 is TGTGCCAGCAGCCAGCGAAGCCGGTACGAGCAGTACTTC. This codes for CASSQRSRYEQYF. The genes are TRBV14 and TRBJ2-7; no clear D gene. The length of the CDR3 is 13 residues. Germline lookup yields CDR1 SGHDN and CDR2 FVKESK. V was pared by 3 bases and J by 4 bases, with 10 bases between.

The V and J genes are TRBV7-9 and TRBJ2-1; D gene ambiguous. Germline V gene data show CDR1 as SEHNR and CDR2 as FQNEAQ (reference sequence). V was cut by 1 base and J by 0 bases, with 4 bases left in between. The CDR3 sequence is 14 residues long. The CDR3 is CASSLESSYNEQFF. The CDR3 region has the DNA TGTGCCAGCAGCTTAGAGAGCTCCTACAATGAGCAGTTCTTC.

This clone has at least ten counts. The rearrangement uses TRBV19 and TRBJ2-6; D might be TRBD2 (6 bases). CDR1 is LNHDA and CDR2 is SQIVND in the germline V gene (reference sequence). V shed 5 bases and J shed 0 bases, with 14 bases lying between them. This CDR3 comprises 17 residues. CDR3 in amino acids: CASSPGLQFSGANVLTF. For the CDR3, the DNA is TGTGCCAGTAGTCCGGGACTCCAATTCTCTGGGGCCAACGTCCTGACTTTC. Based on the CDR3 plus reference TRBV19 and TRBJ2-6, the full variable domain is DGGITQSPKYLFRKEGQNVTLSCEQNLNHDAMYWYRQDPGQGLRLIYYSQIVNDFQKGDIAEGYSVSREKKESFPLTVTSAQKNPTAFYLCASSPGLQFSGANVLTFGAGSRLTVL.

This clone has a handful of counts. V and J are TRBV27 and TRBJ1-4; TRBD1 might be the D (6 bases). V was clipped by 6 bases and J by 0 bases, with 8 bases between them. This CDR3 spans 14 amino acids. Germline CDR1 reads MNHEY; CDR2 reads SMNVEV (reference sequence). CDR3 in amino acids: CASSDRSTNEKLFF. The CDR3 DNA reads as TGTGCCAGCAGCGACAGGTCAACTAATGAAAAACTGTTTTTT.

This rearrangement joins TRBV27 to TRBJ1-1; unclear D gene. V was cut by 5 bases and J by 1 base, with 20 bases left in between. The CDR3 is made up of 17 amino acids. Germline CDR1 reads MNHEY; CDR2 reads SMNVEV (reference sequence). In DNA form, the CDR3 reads TGTGCCAGCAGTAGTCGGAGCGGGAACTGGGAGAACACTGAAGCTTTCTTT. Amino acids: CASSSRSGNWENTEAFF.

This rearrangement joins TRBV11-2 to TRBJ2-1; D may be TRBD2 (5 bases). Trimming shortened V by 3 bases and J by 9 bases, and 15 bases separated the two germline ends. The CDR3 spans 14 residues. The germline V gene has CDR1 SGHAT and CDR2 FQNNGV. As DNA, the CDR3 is TGTGCCAGCAGCTTCGGAGGTGCCCCGGGTGAGCAGTTCTTC. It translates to CASSFGGAPGEQFF.

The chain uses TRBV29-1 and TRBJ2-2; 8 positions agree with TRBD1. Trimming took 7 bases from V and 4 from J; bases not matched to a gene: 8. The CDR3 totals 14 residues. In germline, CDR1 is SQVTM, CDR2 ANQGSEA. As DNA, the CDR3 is TGCAGCGCGGCCACAGGGGGAGGCACCGGGGAGCTGTTTTTT. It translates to CSAATGGGTGELFF.

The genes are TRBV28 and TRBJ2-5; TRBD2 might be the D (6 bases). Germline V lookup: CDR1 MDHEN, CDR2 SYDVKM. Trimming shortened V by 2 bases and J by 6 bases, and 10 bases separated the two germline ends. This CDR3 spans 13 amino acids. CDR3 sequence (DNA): TGTGCCAGCAGTTTAGGAGGGCCCAAGACCCAGTACTTC. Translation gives CASSLGGPKTQYF.

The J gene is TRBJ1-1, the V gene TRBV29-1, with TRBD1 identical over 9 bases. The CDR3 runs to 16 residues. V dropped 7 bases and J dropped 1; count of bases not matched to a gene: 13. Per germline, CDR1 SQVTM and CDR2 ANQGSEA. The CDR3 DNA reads TGCAGCGCTCAACGTACAGGGGGCGAGTCGAACACTGAAGCTTTCTTT. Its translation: CSAQRTGGESNTEAFF. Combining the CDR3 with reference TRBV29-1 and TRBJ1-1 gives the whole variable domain SAVISQKPSRDICQRGTSLTIQCQVDSQVTMMFWYRQQPGQSLTLIATANQGSEATYESGFVIDKFPISRPNLTFSTLTVSNMSPEDSSIYLCSAQRTGGESNTEAFFGQGTRLTVV.

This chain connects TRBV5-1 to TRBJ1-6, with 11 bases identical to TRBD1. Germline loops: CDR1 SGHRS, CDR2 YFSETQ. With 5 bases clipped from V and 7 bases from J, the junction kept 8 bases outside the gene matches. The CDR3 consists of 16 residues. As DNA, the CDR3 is TGCGCCAGCAGAGGCGGGACAGGGGGAAAAAATTCACCCCTCCACTTT. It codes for CASRGGTGGKNSPLHF.

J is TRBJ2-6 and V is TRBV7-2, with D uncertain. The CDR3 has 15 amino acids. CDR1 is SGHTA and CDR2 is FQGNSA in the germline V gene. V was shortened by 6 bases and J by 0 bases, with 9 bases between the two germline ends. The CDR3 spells CASSLRSSGANVLTF. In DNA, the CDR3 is TGTGCCAGCAGTCTCCGGAGCTCTGGGGCCAACGTCCTGACTTTC.

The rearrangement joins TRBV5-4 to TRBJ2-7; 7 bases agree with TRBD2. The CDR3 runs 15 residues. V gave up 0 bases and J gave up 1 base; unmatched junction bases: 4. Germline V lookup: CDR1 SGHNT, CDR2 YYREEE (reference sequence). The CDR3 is CASSLVARGSYEQYF. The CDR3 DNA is TGTGCCAGCAGCTTGGTGGCGCGGGGGTCCTACGAGCAGTACTTC.

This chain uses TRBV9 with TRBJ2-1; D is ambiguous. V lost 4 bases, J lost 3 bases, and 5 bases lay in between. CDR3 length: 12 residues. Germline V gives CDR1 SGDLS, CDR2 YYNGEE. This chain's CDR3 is CASSTDYNEQFF. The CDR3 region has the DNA TGTGCCAGCAGCACCGACTACAATGAGCAGTTCTTC.

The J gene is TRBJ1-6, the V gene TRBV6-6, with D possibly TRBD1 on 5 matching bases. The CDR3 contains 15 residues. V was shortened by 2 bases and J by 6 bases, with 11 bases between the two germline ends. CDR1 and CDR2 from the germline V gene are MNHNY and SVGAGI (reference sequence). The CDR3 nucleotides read TGTGCCAGCAGTTACGGAGGGGAAGGTAATTCACCCCTCCACTTT. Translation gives CASSYGGEGNSPLHF.

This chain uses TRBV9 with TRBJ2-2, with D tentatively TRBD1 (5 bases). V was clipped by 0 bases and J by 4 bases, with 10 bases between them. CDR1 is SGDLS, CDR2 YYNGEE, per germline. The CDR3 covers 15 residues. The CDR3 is CASSVEGLATGELFF. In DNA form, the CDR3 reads TGTGCCAGCAGCGTAGAGGGGTTGGCCACCGGGGAGCTGTTTTTT.

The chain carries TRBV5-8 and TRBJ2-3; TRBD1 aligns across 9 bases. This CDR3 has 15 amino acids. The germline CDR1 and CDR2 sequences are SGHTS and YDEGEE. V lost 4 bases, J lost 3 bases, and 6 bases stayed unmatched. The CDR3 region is CASSPGTGRTDTQYF. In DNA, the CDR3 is TGTGCCAGCAGCCCCGGGACAGGGAGGACAGATACGCAGTATTTT.

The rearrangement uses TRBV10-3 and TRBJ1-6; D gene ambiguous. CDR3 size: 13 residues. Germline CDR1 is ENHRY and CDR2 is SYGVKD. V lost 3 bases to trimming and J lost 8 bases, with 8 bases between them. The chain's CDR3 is CAISDGVDSPLHF. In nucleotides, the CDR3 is TGTGCCATCAGTGACGGGGTCGATTCACCCCTCCACTTT.

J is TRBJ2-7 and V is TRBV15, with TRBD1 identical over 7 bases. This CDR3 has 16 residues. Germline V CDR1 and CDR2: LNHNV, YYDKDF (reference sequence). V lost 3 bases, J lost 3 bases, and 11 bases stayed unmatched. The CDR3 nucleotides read TGTGCCACCAGCAGGTTAGGGACAGTGGGAAGCTACGAGCAGTACTTC. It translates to CATSRLGTVGSYEQYF.

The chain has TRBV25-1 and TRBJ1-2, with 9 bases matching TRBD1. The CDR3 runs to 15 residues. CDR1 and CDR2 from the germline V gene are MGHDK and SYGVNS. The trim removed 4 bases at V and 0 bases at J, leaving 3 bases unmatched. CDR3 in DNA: TGTGCCAGCAGTGCCTGGACAGGGGCTAACTATGGCTACACCTTC. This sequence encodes CASSAWTGANYGYTF.

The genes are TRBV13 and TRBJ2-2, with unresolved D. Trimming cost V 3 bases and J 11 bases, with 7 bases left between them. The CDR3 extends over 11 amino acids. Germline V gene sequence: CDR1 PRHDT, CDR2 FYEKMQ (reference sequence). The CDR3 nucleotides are TGTGCCAGCAGCTTCACGGGTGAGCTGTTTTTT. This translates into CASSFTGELFF.